The 9 T cell receptor beta chains reported below all come from one sample, sequenced in a study of blood T cell repertoires in COVID-19. Only in-frame clones appear in the TCRdb table, and some are missing; sequencing was by immunoSEQ multiplex PCR. Here the sample spans tens of thousands of clones, around 90% being singletons. The sequenced material came from peripheral blood. The receptors here all came from a woman of 80 years or more with active COVID-19.

This chain uses TRBV18 with TRBJ2-2, with 7 bases identical to TRBD2. Germline V gene data show CDR1 as KGHSH and CDR2 as LQKENI. CDR3 length equals 14 residues. V gave up 5 bases and J gave up 4 bases; unmatched junction bases: 4. In DNA form, the CDR3 reads TGTGCCAGCTCAACGGTAGCGGGCACCGGGGAGCTGTTTTTT. Translating gives CASSTVAGTGELFF.

V and J are TRBV5-3 and TRBJ2-3; the match to TRBD1 covers 9 bases. TRBV5-3 is an ORF, with its function uncertain. The J segment lost 3 bases and the V segment lost 8 bases, leaving 16 bases of the junction unmatched. The CDR3 has 17 amino acids. The CDR3 sequence is CARRRGHRGRLTDTQYF. The DNA for the CDR3 is TGTGCCAGGCGGCGGGGGCACAGGGGGCGACTTACAGATACGCAGTATTTT.

This clone was counted a few times. The chain combines TRBV7-9 with TRBJ2-7, with 11 bases lining up with TRBD2. The length of the CDR3 is 15 residues. The germline CDR1 and CDR2 sequences are SEHNR and FQNEAQ (reference sequence). The V and J ends lost 3 bases and 3 bases, in that order; junction bases with no gene match: 4. The CDR3 sequence is CASSLGTSGNYEQYF. CDR3 DNA sequence: TGTGCCAGCAGCTTGGGGACTAGCGGAAACTACGAGCAGTACTTC. The whole variable domain, filled in from reference TRBV7-9 and TRBJ2-7, reads DTGVSQNPRHKITKRGQNVTFRCDPISEHNRLYWYRQTLGQGPEFLTYFQNEAQLEKSRLLSDRFSAERPKGSFSTLEIQRTEQGDSAMYLCASSLGTSGNYEQYFGPGTRLTVT.

This chain links TRBV28 with TRBJ2-7; 7 bases fit TRBD1. Germline CDR1 is MDHEN and CDR2 is SYDVKM. The CDR3 has 14 amino acids. Losses at the gene ends were 5 bases for V and 5 bases for J; bases not matched to a gene: 9. The chain's CDR3 is CASSPMTGPHEQYF. Written as DNA, the CDR3 is TGTGCCAGCAGTCCGATGACAGGGCCTCACGAGCAGTACTTC.

CDR3 amino acids: CASSYEGRQPQHF. CDR3 bases: TGTGCCAGCAGTTATGAGGGGAGGCAGCCCCAGCATTTT. The V call is TRBV6-5, the J call TRBJ1-5; possibly TRBD1 for D (5 bases). This CDR3 spans 13 amino acids. In germline, CDR1 is MNHEY, CDR2 SVGAGI. V was pared by 3 bases and J by 7 bases, with 10 bases between.

The chain recombines TRBV20-1 with TRBJ2-5; 10 bases fit TRBD2. The CDR3 covers 14 residues. The V gene end was trimmed by 3 bases and the J gene end by 4 bases; junction bases not matched to a gene: 5. Germline CDR1 DFQATT, CDR2 SNEGSKA (reference sequence). The DNA for the CDR3 is TGCAGTGCTAGTCGGGGGACTAGCGCAGAGACCCAGTACTTC. Protein product: CSASRGTSAETQYF.

The chain is built from TRBV7-3 and TRBJ1-1, with D uncertain. Germline values: CDR1 SGHTA, CDR2 FQGTGA. V was cut by 4 bases and J by 0 bases, with 9 bases left in between. The CDR3 contains 14 residues. DNA of the CDR3: TGTGCCAGCAGCTCCGACGGGTTGAACACTGAAGCTTTCTTT. It encodes CASSSDGLNTEAFF.

The V and J genes are TRBV9 and TRBJ1-3; no clear D gene. V lost 3 bases to trimming and J lost 0 bases, with 16 bases between them. From germline, CDR1 is SGDLS and CDR2 YYNGEE. The CDR3 totals 17 residues. DNA for the CDR3: TGTGCCAGCAGCGCCAATGTGCCTCAGAACTCTGGAAACACCATATATTTT. It codes for CASSANVPQNSGNTIYF.

The chain uses TRBV28 and TRBJ2-7; 7 positions agree with TRBD1. The germline CDR1 and CDR2 sequences are MDHEN and SYDVKM. Unmatched junction bases numbered 9, after V lost 4 bases and J lost 0 bases. CDR3 length equals 16 residues. CDR3 nucleotide sequence: TGTGCCAGCAGTTCAGGGTCGAGACAGGGCTCCTACGAGCAGTACTTC. This encodes CASSSGSRQGSYEQYF.